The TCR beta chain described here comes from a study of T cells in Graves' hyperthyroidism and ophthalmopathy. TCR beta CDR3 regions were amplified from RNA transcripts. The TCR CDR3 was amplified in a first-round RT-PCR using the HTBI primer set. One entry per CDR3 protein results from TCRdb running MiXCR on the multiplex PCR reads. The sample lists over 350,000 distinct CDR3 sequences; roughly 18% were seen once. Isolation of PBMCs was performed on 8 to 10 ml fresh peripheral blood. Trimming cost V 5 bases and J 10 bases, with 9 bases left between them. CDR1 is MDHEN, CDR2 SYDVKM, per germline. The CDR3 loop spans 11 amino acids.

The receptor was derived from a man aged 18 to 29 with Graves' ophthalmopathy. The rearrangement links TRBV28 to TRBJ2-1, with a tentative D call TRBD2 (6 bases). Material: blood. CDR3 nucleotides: TGTGCCAGCAGTGCCCGGGGGGAGCAGTTCTTC. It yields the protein CASSARGEQFF.